The rows below give T cell receptor beta chains drawn from one sample of a study of cytomegalovirus exposure and HLA in healthy donors. The table came from immunoSEQ multiplex PCR; TCRdb's copy has only in-frame clones and leaves some out. The sample has about 120,000 clones, roughly 87% seen once. The sample taken for sequencing was PBMCs. Receptors were obtained from a woman between 18 and 30 years old in good health and CMV-seronegative. Both conserved end residues are part of each CDR3. The order of the fields is CDR3 length, D gene, J gene, clone size, V gene, CDR3 DNA, CDR3 protein. The D gene is left open where the match is weak. Part of the rows lack a size; the others show once, few, many or a class for expanded clones.

15	TRBD1	TRBJ1-5	NA	TRBV4-2	TGTGCCAGCAGCCAAGGGGACAGGGGCAATCAGCCCCAGCATTTT	CASSQGDRGNQPQHF
16	NA	TRBJ2-2	NA	TRBV4-2	TGTGCCAGCAGCCAAGGTGGGGGGACGAACACCGGGGAGCTGTTTTTT	CASSQGGGTNTGELFF
19	TRBD1	TRBJ1-1	once	TRBV5-6	TGTGCCAGCAGCTTGAGATGGCTGACAGGGGTTGGCGGGAACACTGAAGCTTTCTTT	CASSLRWLTGVGGNTEAFF
16	NA	TRBJ1-5	NA	TRBV7-9	TGTGCCAGCAGCTTAAGTCAGGGAGGCCGGTGGCAGCCCCAGCATTTT	CASSLSQGGRWQPQHF
20	TRBD1	TRBJ2-4	NA	TRBV19	TGTGCCAGTAGTTACGACGGGACAGGGAAGGTCAACCTAGCCAAAAACATTCAGTACTTC	CASSYDGTGKVNLAKNIQYF
16	TRBD2	TRBJ2-5	NA	TRBV4-1	TGCGCCAGCAGCCTTCAAGCCAGCGGGAGAGGAGAGACCCAGTACTTC	CASSLQASGRGETQYF
14	NA	TRBJ1-2	NA	TRBV2	TGTGCCAGCAGTGAACGGAGATCAGGGAATGGCTACACCTTC	CASSERRSGNGYTF
19	TRBD1	TRBJ1-4	NA	TRBV4-1	TGCGCCAGCAGCCAAGATCGAGGGACAGGCGAACCAAGGAGGGAAAAACTGTTTTTT	CASSQDRGTGEPRREKLFF
17	NA	TRBJ1-1	NA	TRBV2	TGTGCCAGCAGCTCCAGACTGGTACGTAGCCAGAACACTGAAGCTTTCTTT	CASSSRLVRSQNTEAFF
12	TRBD2	TRBJ2-5	few	TRBV5-6	TGTGCCAGCAGCTTGTTAGCGGGGGCCCTGTACTTC	CASSLLAGALYF
14	NA	TRBJ1-1	NA	TRBV19	TGTGCCAGTGAACAAGCTACGGGTTTAGGCAAAGCTTTCTTT	CASEQATGLGKAFF
12	NA	TRBJ2-7	NA	TRBV5-1	TGCGCCAGCAGCTTGGGGAGGGACGAGCAGTACTTC	CASSLGRDEQYF
13	NA	TRBJ2-2	many	TRBV6-4	TGTGCCAGCAGTCCAGGGAACACCGGGGAGCTGTTTTTT	CASSPGNTGELFF
15	NA	TRBJ1-6	NA	TRBV29-1	TGCAGCGTTGCCCTAGAAGGGGGCTATAATTCACCCCTCCACTTT	CSVALEGGYNSPLHF
16	TRBD2	TRBJ2-3	NA	TRBV7-3	TGTGCCAGCAGCTCCATGACTAGCGGGGAAACAGATACGCAGTATTTT	CASSSMTSGETDTQYF
13	NA	TRBJ2-5	NA	TRBV2	TGTGCCAGCAGTGATTTCAGACAAGAGACCCAGTACTTC	CASSDFRQETQYF
16	NA	TRBJ1-4	NA	TRBV6-5	TGTGCCAGCAGTTCCTCAGGGGTCGCAACTAATGAAAAACTGTTTTTT	CASSSSGVATNEKLFF
16	TRBD1	TRBJ2-7	once	TRBV5-1	TGCGCCAGCAGCGGCCCTGGGGGGACAGGGACCTACGAGCAGTACTTC	CASSGPGGTGTYEQYF
15	TRBD1	TRBJ1-6	once	TRBV5-1	TGCGCCAGCAGCTCCCGAGGGGGCCCGAATTCACCCCTCCACTTT	CASSSRGGPNSPLHF
14	TRBD2	TRBJ2-7	NA	TRBV6-1	TGTGCCAGCAGCAGGACTAGCGGTTACTACGAGCAGTACTTC	CASSRTSGYYEQYF
15	NA	TRBJ2-4	NA	TRBV4-1	TGCGCCAGCAGCCACCTGACTGGTTTCAAAAACATTCAGTACTTC	CASSHLTGFKNIQYF
17	NA	TRBJ2-3	once	TRBV7-9	TGTGCCAGCAGCTTAGCTAGCTTAACTCTTAGCACAGATACGCAGTATTTT	CASSLASLTLSTDTQYF
13	NA	TRBJ2-4	NA	TRBV13	TGTGCCAGCAGCTTAAGACTTCAAAACATTCAGTACTTC	CASSLRLQNIQYF
13	NA	TRBJ2-7	NA	TRBV15	TGTGCCACCAGCAGAGATCTAGTCTCCGAGCAGTACTTC	CATSRDLVSEQYF
15	TRBD1	TRBJ2-2	NA	TRBV27	TGTGCCAGCAGTTTGTGGACAGGGAACACCGGGGAGCTGTTTTTT	CASSLWTGNTGELFF
16	TRBD1	TRBJ1-4	NA	TRBV15	TGTGCCACCAGCAGAGATGACGGGACAGTAAATGAAAAACTGTTTTTT	CATSRDDGTVNEKLFF
15	NA	TRBJ2-1	few	TRBV7-7	TGTGCCAGCAGTATCAATAGCGGCTCCTACAATGAGCAGTTCTTC	CASSINSGSYNEQFF
15	NA	TRBJ2-3	NA	TRBV15	TGTGCCACCAGCAGAGACACAGGCTCAGCAGATACGCAGTATTTT	CATSRDTGSADTQYF
14	NA	TRBJ1-1	NA	TRBV5-1	TGCGCCAGCAGCTTGGAGACGACTAACACTGAAGCTTTCTTT	CASSLETTNTEAFF
14	TRBD1	TRBJ2-5	NA	TRBV2	TGTGCCACCAGAGACGACAGGGGGTGGGAGACCCAGTACTTC	CATRDDRGWETQYF
12	NA	TRBJ1-1	NA	TRBV29-1	TGCAGCGCCGTGACAGGCCCCGTTGAAGCTTTCTTT	CSAVTGPVEAFF
16	NA	TRBJ2-7	few	TRBV4-1	TGCGCCAGCAGCCGCCTTTACTCGGGTGGCTCCTACGAGCAGTACTTC	CASSRLYSGGSYEQYF
18	TRBD1	TRBJ1-1	NA	TRBV18	TGTGCCAGCTCACCACCGAATTACGTGACAGGGGGCTTCACTGAAGCTTTCTTT	CASSPPNYVTGGFTEAFF
14	TRBD2	TRBJ2-1	few	TRBV29-1	TGCAGCGGCCTGACTAGCGGCCGCCGCAATGAGCAGTTCTTC	CSGLTSGRRNEQFF
13	TRBD1	TRBJ1-2	NA	TRBV5-6	TGTGCCAGCAGCGAGGACAGGGAGCATGGCTACACCTTC	CASSEDREHGYTF
15	TRBD2	TRBJ2-7	few	TRBV5-1	TGCGCCAGCAGCTTCTTTGCGGGAGGGATCTACGAGCAGTACTTC	CASSFFAGGIYEQYF
13	NA	TRBJ1-1	NA	TRBV5-4	TGTGCCAGCAGCTTGGCTTCTAACACTGAAGCTTTCTTT	CASSLASNTEAFF
19	TRBD1	TRBJ1-2	NA	TRBV18	TGTGCCAGCTCACCGTTCTCAGGGGGTGCCCCACTACTTGGCTATGGCTACACCTTC	CASSPFSGGAPLLGYGYTF
13	NA	TRBJ1-4	NA	TRBV5-6	TGTGCCAGCAGCTTATCCCATAATGAAAAACTGTTTTTT	CASSLSHNEKLFF
15	NA	TRBJ2-1	NA	TRBV5-8	TGTGCCAGCAGCTTGGAAAGCCTCTCCTACAATGAGCAGTTCTTC	CASSLESLSYNEQFF
15	NA	TRBJ1-5	NA	TRBV11-1	TGTGCCAGCAGCTTAGGCGGGGGTCGAAATCAGCCCCAGCATTTT	CASSLGGGRNQPQHF
14	TRBD2	TRBJ2-1	NA	TRBV10-2	TGCGCCAGCAGGCTAGCGGGAGCAATCAATGAGCAGTTCTTC	CASRLAGAINEQFF
13	NA	TRBJ2-3	few	TRBV7-2	TGTGCCAGCAGCTTACTAGTGACAGATACGCAGTATTTT	CASSLLVTDTQYF
16	NA	TRBJ2-5	once	TRBV7-6	TGTGCCAGCAGCTTGGGGGCACAGGGAGGGCAAGAGACCCAGTACTTC	CASSLGAQGGQETQYF
14	TRBD1	TRBJ1-1	NA	TRBV29-1	TGCAGCGTTCGTTGGGACAGGCTGAACACTGAAGCTTTCTTT	CSVRWDRLNTEAFF
17	NA	TRBJ1-4	NA	TRBV4-1	TGCGCCAGCAGCCACCAATACCCCGGACAAGTTAATGAAAAACTGTTTTTT	CASSHQYPGQVNEKLFF
15	NA	TRBJ2-1	NA	TRBV5-1	TGCGCCAGCAGCTTGAGACGGGGCTCCTACAATGAGCAGTTCTTC	CASSLRRGSYNEQFF
15	NA	TRBJ1-6	NA	TRBV11-2	TGTGCCAGCAGCTTAGATAGGAGGTCGGGTTCACCCCTCCACTTT	CASSLDRRSGSPLHF
14	TRBD1	TRBJ1-4	NA	TRBV29-1	TGCAGCGTTGATAGGACAGGGAGCGGGGAAAAACTGTTTTTT	CSVDRTGSGEKLFF
14	TRBD1	TRBJ1-2	few	TRBV5-6	TGTGCCAGCAGGGACAGGGGCTTTAGCTATGGCTACACCTTC	CASRDRGFSYGYTF
16	NA	TRBJ2-7	NA	TRBV19	TGTGCCAGTAGTATAGTTGGCGGCGGGGTGTCCTACGAGCAGTACTTC	CASSIVGGGVSYEQYF
16	TRBD1	TRBJ2-1	NA	TRBV5-6	TGTGCCAGCAGCTTATACGGACAGGGGTTCTACAATGAGCAGTTCTTC	CASSLYGQGFYNEQFF
16	NA	TRBJ2-6	few	TRBV10-1	TGCGCCAGCAGTGACTCCACAGGGCCTGGGGCCAACGTCCTGACTTTC	CASSDSTGPGANVLTF
17	TRBD2	TRBJ2-1	NA	TRBV18	TGTGCCAGCTCACCACCGAATAGCGGGAAATCCTACAATGAGCAGTTCTTC	CASSPPNSGKSYNEQFF
14	NA	TRBJ1-1	once	TRBV27	TGTGCCAGCAGTTTCGGTGGTCCGGACACTGAAGCTTTCTTT	CASSFGGPDTEAFF
12	NA	TRBJ2-7	NA	TRBV7-3	TGTGCCAGCAGCCAGAACAGGGCCGAGCAGTACTTC	CASSQNRAEQYF